Following are 27 T cell receptor beta chains from one sample sequenced in a study of shared clonotypes between healthy human individuals. Profiling relied on immunoSEQ multiplex PCR, and the TCRdb table lists in-frame clones only, not all of them. The sample has 2 million to 2.5 million clones; 90% to 95% are singletons. Sequenced material: naive CD4+ T cells sorted from blood. The subset was: CD45RA+ positively selected. Receptors were obtained from a man between 18 and 29 years old in good health.

The V call is TRBV18, the J call TRBJ2-5; unclear D gene. V lost 9 bases and J 1 base, leaving 12 bases between the germline ends. Germline assignment: CDR1 KGHSH and CDR2 LQKENI. This CDR3 spans 13 amino acids. The CDR3 nucleotides read TGTGCCAGTAAAGACTCCCCCCAAGAGACCCAGTACTTC. This translates into CASKDSPQETQYF.

The V and J genes are TRBV30 and TRBJ1-2, with 12 bases fitting TRBD1. Germline V gene lookup returns CDR1 GTSNPN and CDR2 SVGIG (reference sequence). This CDR3 contains 15 residues. V dropped 1 base and J dropped 4; count of bases not matched to a gene: 4. CDR3 in DNA: TGTGCCTGGAGTGCCGGGACAGGGGGCATCTATGGCTACACCTTC. Translated: CAWSAGTGGIYGYTF.

V is TRBV7-3 and J is TRBJ2-7; D remains unclear. The CDR3 is made up of 18 amino acids. In germline, CDR1 is SGHTA, CDR2 FQGTGA. The V and J ends lost 3 bases and 2 bases respectively, with 23 bases between them. The CDR3 region is CASSLRKAESIFTYEQYF. CDR3 nucleotides: TGTGCCAGCAGCTTGCGAAAGGCAGAATCGATCTTCACCTACGAGCAGTACTTC. The full variable domain, in which reference TRBV7-3 and TRBJ2-7 provide the parts outside the CDR3, is GAGVSQTPSNKVTEKGKYVELRCDPISGHTALYWYRQSLGQGPEFLIYFQGTGAADDSGLPNDRFFAVRPEGSVSTLKIQRTERGDSAVYLCASSLRKAESIFTYEQYFGPGTRLTVT.

V gene TRBV4-3 combines with J gene TRBJ2-7; TRBD1 agrees at 7 bases. Trimming removed 1 base from V and 3 bases from J; junction bases left unmatched: 9. The CDR3 length is 16 residues. The germline V gene encodes CDR1 LGHNA and CDR2 YSLEER. This CDR3 is CASSQGLQGINYEQYF. Here the CDR3 DNA reads TGCGCCAGCAGCCAAGGACTACAGGGGATAAACTACGAGCAGTACTTC.

The chain is built from TRBV5-1 and TRBJ2-1, with 11 nucleotides matching TRBD2. The CDR3 runs to 15 residues. V trimming: 0 bases; J trimming: 8 bases; junction bases outside the gene matches: 4. In germline, CDR1 is SGHRS, CDR2 YFSETQ. CDR3 sequence: CASSLELAGVHEQFF. CDR3 in DNA: TGCGCCAGCAGCTTGGAACTAGCGGGAGTCCATGAGCAGTTCTTC.

The gene calls are TRBV6-1 and TRBJ2-7; 7 nucleotides match TRBD1. The V segment lost 6 bases and the J segment 2 bases; nucleotides outside the gene matches: 10. The CDR3 is 15 residues long. The germline V gene encodes CDR1 MNHNS and CDR2 SASEGT. In DNA form, the CDR3 reads TGTGCCAGCAGACAATCTGGGACAGTGACCTACGAGCAGTACTTC. As protein: CASRQSGTVTYEQYF.

The chain employs TRBV7-2 and TRBJ1-5; unclear D gene. V shed 1 base and J shed 2 bases, with 9 bases lying between them. The CDR3 covers 15 residues. Looked up from germline, CDR1 is SGHTA and CDR2 is FQGNSA. The CDR3 DNA is TGTGCCAGCAGCTTAGAGGGCAAGGGCAATCAGCCCCAGCATTTT. This translates into CASSLEGKGNQPQHF.

A note on this clone: This specimen includes other DNA sequences encoding the same CDR3. The gene calls are TRBV5-1 and TRBJ2-5, with D perhaps TRBD2 (5 bases). There are 14 residues in the CDR3. Germline V gene data show CDR1 as SGHRS and CDR2 as YFSETQ. The V gene lost 4 bases and the J gene lost 1 base, with 11 bases spanning the gap. The CDR3 protein is CASSPRAGQETQYF. The CDR3 region has the DNA TGCGCCAGCAGCCCGAGGGCCGGCCAAGAGACCCAGTACTTC.

The V and J genes are TRBV7-2 and TRBJ1-5; D is undetermined. Trimming removed 2 bases at V and 4 bases at J, with 12 bases between. Germline CDR1 and CDR2: SGHTA and FQGNSA. The CDR3 runs to 15 residues. This CDR3 reads CASSLLRSLNQPQHF. DNA for the CDR3: TGTGCCAGCAGCTTATTGAGGAGTTTGAATCAGCCCCAGCATTTT.

The chain is built from TRBV30 and TRBJ1-3; no reliable D call. The V gene's germline CDR1 is GTSNPN and CDR2 SVGIG (reference sequence). The V end lost 1 base, the J end lost 2 bases, and 9 bases lay between the germline ends. The CDR3 spans 14 residues. CDR3 sequence (DNA): TGTGCCTGGAGTGGCAGGAATGCTGGAAACACCATATATTTT. Protein product: CAWSGRNAGNTIYF.

The CDR3 DNA is TGTGCCAGCAGCCCTAAGGGGGAGGGCCAGGTC. It translates to CASSPKGEGQV. V gene TRBV11-2 combines with J gene TRBJ2-7, with D perhaps matching TRBD2 (7 bases). The CDR3 has 11 residues. Germline assignment: CDR1 SGHAT and CDR2 FQNNGV.

This clone has just one count. The chain couples TRBV29-1 to TRBJ2-6, with TRBD2 identical over 12 bases. V lost 6 bases, J lost 4 bases, and 7 bases stayed unmatched. CDR3 length: 16 residues. Germline V CDR1 and CDR2: SQVTM, ANQGSEA. CDR3 residues: CSVGTSGSTGANVLTF. The CDR3 bases are TGCAGCGTGGGGACTAGCGGGTCGACGGGGGCCAACGTCCTGACTTTC.

The chain couples TRBV14 to TRBJ2-7; 7 bases align to TRBD1. This CDR3 is built from 15 residues. The V gene end was trimmed by 1 base and the J gene end by 3 bases; junction bases not matched to a gene: 6. Germline V lookup: CDR1 SGHDN, CDR2 FVKESK. CDR3 sequence: CASSQGLTGNYEQYF. DNA for the CDR3: TGTGCCAGCAGCCAAGGGTTGACAGGGAACTACGAGCAGTACTTC.

V usage is TRBV7-9 and J usage is TRBJ2-3; tentative D call: TRBD2 (7 bases). Germline CDR1 reads SEHNR; CDR2 reads FQNEAQ (reference sequence). V lost 5 bases, J lost 6 bases, and 24 bases lay in between. The CDR3 loop spans 17 amino acids. CDR3 loop: CASSRDLGGPTKDTQYF. The DNA for the CDR3 is TGTGCCAGCAGCCGAGACCTGGGGGGGCCCACAAAGGATACGCAGTATTTT.

This chain joins TRBV29-1 and TRBJ2-7; 7 bases line up with TRBD1. Germline V gene data show CDR1 as SQVTM and CDR2 as ANQGSEA. Trimming cost V 7 bases and J 3 bases; bases outside gene matches: 6. This CDR3 contains 12 residues. The DNA of the CDR3 is TGCAGCGGGAGCCGGGACAGCTACGAGCAGTACTTC. This sequence encodes CSGSRDSYEQYF.

The V and J genes are TRBV18 and TRBJ2-7; 9 bases agree with TRBD1. V dropped 4 bases and J dropped 6; count of bases not matched to a gene: 13. CDR1 and CDR2 (germline): KGHSH, LQKENI. CDR3 length: 16 amino acids. The chain's CDR3 is CASSQFLGTGFGEQYF. CDR3 in DNA: TGTGCCAGCTCACAGTTCCTCGGGACAGGGTTTGGCGAGCAGTACTTC.

The V and J genes are TRBV18 and TRBJ2-5; D gene uncertain. Trimming took off 0 bases at V and 0 bases at J, with 8 bases between the two ends. The CDR3 totals 15 residues. Germline V gene lookup returns CDR1 KGHSH and CDR2 LQKENI. CDR3 amino acids: CASSPPQQYQETQYF. The CDR3 DNA reads TGTGCCAGCTCACCACCGCAACAATACCAAGAGACCCAGTACTTC.

The V and J genes are TRBV28 and TRBJ1-6, with 10 positions matching TRBD1. The V and J ends lost 7 bases and 10 bases, in that order; junction bases with no gene match: 7. The CDR3 runs 14 residues. CDR1 is MDHEN and CDR2 is SYDVKM in the germline V gene. CDR3 sequence (DNA): TGTGCCAGCAACCGGGACAGGGGTTACTCACCCCTCCACTTT. Translated: CASNRDRGYSPLHF.

The chain carries TRBV21-1 and TRBJ1-5. TRBV21-1 is marked as a pseudogene. This CDR3 spans 15 amino acids. CDR3 loop: CASSKWIDGNQPQHF. The DNA of the CDR3 is TGTGCCAGCAGCAAATGGATCGACGGTAATCAGCCCCAGCATTTT.

This clone was seen more than once but under ten times. The V and J genes are TRBV19 and TRBJ2-7; 8 bases are a match to TRBD1. The CDR3 is made up of 13 amino acids. The V gene end was trimmed by 5 bases and the J gene end by 4 bases; junction bases not matched to a gene: 4. The germline V gene encodes CDR1 LNHDA and CDR2 SQIVND (reference sequence). The CDR3 DNA is TGTGCCAGTAGTCGGACAGGGTATTACGAGCAGTACTTC. Translating gives CASSRTGYYEQYF. Combining the CDR3 with reference TRBV19 and TRBJ2-7 gives the whole variable domain DGGITQSPKYLFRKEGQNVTLSCEQNLNHDAMYWYRQDPGQGLRLIYYSQIVNDFQKGDIAEGYSVSREKKESFPLTVTSAQKNPTAFYLCASSRTGYYEQYFGPGTRLTVT.

The chain recombines TRBV5-1 with TRBJ1-2, with 12 bases that match TRBD1. V shed 2 bases, J shed 8 bases, and the junction held 7 bases outside the gene matches. Germline CDR1 SGHRS, CDR2 YFSETQ. The CDR3 length is 15 residues. In DNA form, the CDR3 reads TGCGCCAGCAGCTTCGGGACAGGGGGCCCCGTGGGCTACACCTTC. As protein: CASSFGTGGPVGYTF.

This chain joins TRBV19 and TRBJ1-2; D is undetermined. The CDR3 runs to 16 residues. Trimming cost V 3 bases and J 3 bases, with 17 bases left between them. CDR1 and CDR2 from the germline V gene are LNHDA and SQIVND (reference sequence). The CDR3 DNA reads as TGTGCCAGTAGTATCCGAGGCCCCTGGAAAGACTATGGCTACACCTTC. Protein product: CASSIRGPWKDYGYTF.

Concerning this clone: Other DNA sequences in this specimen translate into the identical CDR3. V gene TRBV10-3 combines with J gene TRBJ1-4; no definite D call. The CDR3 spans 14 residues. V was trimmed by 2 bases and J by 3 bases, leaving 7 bases between them. Germline V gene data show CDR1 as ENHRY and CDR2 as SYGVKD. CDR3 in DNA: TGTGCCATCAGTGAGGCCGGGTCTAATGAAAAACTGTTTTTT. It yields the protein CAISEAGSNEKLFF.

The V gene is TRBV18, the J gene TRBJ2-5; D possibly corresponds to TRBD1 (5 bases). Germline V CDR1 and CDR2: KGHSH, LQKENI. The CDR3 has 13 amino acids. V was shortened by 0 bases and J by 4 bases, with 6 bases between the two germline ends. The CDR3 is CASSPPQGETQYF. The CDR3 DNA sequence: TGTGCCAGCTCACCACCCCAGGGAGAGACCCAGTACTTC.

This rearrangement joins TRBV19 to TRBJ2-2, with 7 bases matching TRBD2. This CDR3 has 16 residues. CDR1 LNHDA and CDR2 SQIVND come from the germline V gene (reference sequence). V was clipped by 1 base and J by 7 bases; unmatched bases: 9. The chain's CDR3 is CASSIGPSGPLGELFF. The DNA of the CDR3 is TGTGCCAGTAGTATAGGTCCTAGCGGCCCCCTCGGGGAGCTGTTTTTT.

The V call is TRBV6-1, the J call TRBJ1-5; D is possibly TRBD1 (5 bases). This CDR3 spans 12 amino acids. CDR1 and CDR2 from the germline V gene are MNHNS and SASEGT. V was clipped by 6 bases and J by 5 bases, with 8 bases between them. CDR3 nucleotide sequence: TGTGCCAGCAGCCAGGGTTATCAGCCCCAGCATTTT. Amino acids: CASSQGYQPQHF.

The chain recombines TRBV28 with TRBJ1-5; the D is unclear. The CDR3 length is 12 residues. Deletions cut 8 bases from V and 4 bases from J, with 9 bases between. The germline V gene encodes CDR1 MDHEN and CDR2 SYDVKM. The CDR3 DNA reads TGTGCCAGCTGTGGGCTAAATCAGCCCCAGCATTTT. As protein: CASCGLNQPQHF.